This TCR beta chain was observed in a study of T-cell memory formation after mild COVID-19. Study summary: Largely donor-specific TCR clusters were found. Points from the study as a whole: Memory sampled before infection contained some responding clones, suggesting cross-reactive memory joined. Day 37-peaking second-wave clones had unconfirmed SARS-CoV-2 specificity.

In this sample, this clonotype turned up a few times. Its specificity is unknown. The V gene end was trimmed by 7 bases and the J gene end by 5 bases; junction bases not matched to a gene: 16. The CDR3 has 16 amino acids. TCR alpha and TCR beta cDNA libraries carrying sample barcodes and UMIs came from 5'RACE with constant-segment primers. MiXCR, run by TCRdb on the 5' RACE reads, gives a single entry per CDR3 protein. The sample carries approximately 100,000 distinct CDR3 sequences, under 15% recorded once. Input material: PBMCs or a T cell subset sorted from them (not recorded which). The V gene is TRBV12-3 or TRBV12-4, the J gene TRBJ2-7; 8 bases are shared with TRBD1. This receptor was obtained from an adult woman who had mild COVID-19 (a few samples of this study predate the infection). Cell type and time point are not known. The CDR3 DNA reads as TGTGCCAGCAACGGACAGGGCATGGGTAGTCTCGACGAGCAGTACTTC. This translates into CASNGQGMGSLDEQYF.